The clone carrying this TCR beta chain has only a few counts. The junction differs from germline at one of its ends, possibly a read error. This specimen comes from a study of blood T cells in healthy people across ages. Together with a sample-barcoded 5' primer, a J-beta primer mix was included in a second PCR lasting 7 to 11 cycles. TCRdb ran MiXCR on the 5' RACE reads and lists one entry per CDR3 protein. The table lists 1,800,000 or so distinct CDR3 sequences, about two fifths of them singletons. Per the germline V gene, CDR1 is MNHNY and CDR2 is SVGAGI (reference sequence). The CDR3 contains 13 residues.

The receptor comes from a human donor in good health. The chain recombines TRBV6-6 with TRBJ1-3; D call uncertain. Sequenced material: blood. CDR3 amino acids: CASNYSPGNTIYF. The CDR3 bases are TGTGCCAGCAATTACTCTCCTGGAAACACCATATATTTT.